The clone carrying this T cell receptor (beta chain) was found once. The antigen remains unidentified. An end of the junction does not agree with germline; a read error may underlie this. Memory CD4+ cells were defined as CD4+CD45RO+CD25-. Study conclusions and caveats: The larger cohort examined one V-J beta rearrangement, not whole repertoires. Tumor memory CD4+ T cell TCR gene usage clustered with blood and lymph node memory CD4+ cells and lymph node naive CD4+ cells.

This CDR3 comprises 16 residues. After constant-region reverse-primer amplification, full-length variable regions underwent semi-nested PCR with Nested Universal Primer A. TCRdb reprocessed the 5' RACE reads with MiXCR, giving one entry per CDR3 protein. The sample includes about 43,000 distinct CDR3 sequences, about 29% of them seen just once. V and J are TRBV12-3 or TRBV12-4 and TRBJ2-3; TRBD2 matches at 9 bases. Specimen: memory CD4+ T cells sorted from a lymph node. Subset indicated: memory CD4+ T cells, CD4+CD45RO+CD25-. The receptor's source is a female donor with breast cancer. CDR3 sequence reads: CASSANSGGFTDTQYF. The CDR3 DNA follows: TGTGCCAGCAGTGCAAATAGCGGGGGATTCACAGATACGCAATATTTT.